This TCR beta chain was recorded in a study of T-cell reconstitution after alpha-beta-depleted transplantation in children. This CDR3 region has 14 residues. The ends were cut back, 6 bases at V and 8 bases at J, with 18 bases in the middle. This clonotype showed up many times. Unique molecular identifiers tagged the TCRbeta library. Via MiXCR, TCRdb re-called the PCR reads, giving one row per CDR3 protein. The profile shows hundreds of thousands of distinct CDR3 sequences, approximately 11% of them singletons. The starting material was PBMCs, obtained before TCRalphabeta/CD19-depleted stem cell transplant. This chain joins TRBV12-3 or TRBV12-4 and TRBJ2-3; D might be TRBD2 (7 bases). The receptor comes from a child younger than two with acute myeloid leukemia, due to receive a stem cell transplant. CDR3 in DNA: TGTGCCAGCAGGCCCCCGGGGGGCAGGGGTACGCAGTATTTT. Its translation is CASRPPGGRGTQYF.